This T cell receptor beta chain is from a study of T-cell memory formation after mild COVID-19. As for the study in general: Clusters of TCRs were largely donor specific. Study-wide results and caveats: Detection of some responders pre-infection suggested pre-existing cross-reactive memory T cells participated.

This clonotype turned up a few times. Antigen specificity is unknown. Constant-segment primers and 5'RACE yielded cDNA libraries for TCR alpha and TCR beta, each carrying sample barcodes and UMIs. TCRdb independently ran MiXCR on the 5' RACE reads; one entry per CDR3 protein. The sample yields about 62,000 distinct CDR3 sequences, approximately 9% seen once. Material: PBMCs or a T cell subset sorted from them (not recorded which). This TCR was sampled from a man aged 18 to 29 who had mild COVID-19 (a few samples of this study predate the infection). Cell type and time point are not known.

Here the CDR3 DNA reads TGTGCCAGCAGCTTAGGTTCGACGGTCTCTGAGACCCAGTACTTC. It codes for CASSLGSTVSETQYF. The rearrangement links TRBV7-2 to TRBJ2-5, with unresolved D. Germline CDR1 SGHTA, CDR2 FQGNSA. The V and J ends lost 1 base and 5 bases respectively, with 14 bases between them. CDR3 size: 15 residues.